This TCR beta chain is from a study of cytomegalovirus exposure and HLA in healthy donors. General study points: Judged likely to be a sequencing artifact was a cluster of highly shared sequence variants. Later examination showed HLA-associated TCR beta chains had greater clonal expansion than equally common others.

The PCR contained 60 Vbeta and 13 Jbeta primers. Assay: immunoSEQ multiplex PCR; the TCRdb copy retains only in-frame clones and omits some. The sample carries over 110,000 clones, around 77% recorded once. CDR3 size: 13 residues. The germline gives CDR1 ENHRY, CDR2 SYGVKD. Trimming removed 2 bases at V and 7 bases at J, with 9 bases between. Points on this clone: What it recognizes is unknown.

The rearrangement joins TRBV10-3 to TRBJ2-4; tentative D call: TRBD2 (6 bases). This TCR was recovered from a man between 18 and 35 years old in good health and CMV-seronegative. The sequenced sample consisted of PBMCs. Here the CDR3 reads CAISELAGNIQYF. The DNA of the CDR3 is TGTGCCATCAGTGAGCTGGCGGGGAACATTCAGTACTTC.